These 17 T cell receptor beta chains came from one sample sequenced in a study of T-cell reconstitution after alpha-beta-depleted transplantation in children. A library of TCRbeta sequences, prepared with unique molecular identifiers, was generated. TCRdb ran MiXCR on the PCR reads and lists one entry per CDR3 protein. The table lists about 980,000 distinct CDR3 sequences, roughly 31% of them singletons. This specimen was PBMCs, mostly from graft donor cells, taken 360 days after TCRalphabeta/CD19-depleted stem cell transplant. These receptors were collected from a boy under two years old who had a stem cell transplant for SCID, so the T cells may come from the graft donor.

The chain uses TRBV12-3 or TRBV12-4 and TRBJ2-3; the match to TRBD2 covers 14 bases. V lost 6 bases to trimming and J lost 0 bases; unmatched junction nucleotides: 8. CDR3 length equals 18 residues. CDR3 sequence reads: CASRQPGLAGASTDTQYF. The CDR3 nucleotides read TGTGCCAGCAGGCAGCCGGGACTAGCGGGGGCTAGCACAGATACGCAGTATTTT.

This clonotype was seen more than once but under ten times. J is TRBJ2-5 and V is TRBV29-1, with 8 nucleotides matching TRBD2. The CDR3 extends over 13 amino acids. The trim removed 7 bases at V and 5 bases at J, leaving 9 bases unmatched. Germline CDR1 is SQVTM and CDR2 is ANQGSEA. This chain's CDR3 is CSGSGVPRETQYF. The CDR3 DNA reads as TGCAGCGGTAGCGGGGTTCCGAGGGAGACCCAGTACTTC. Using reference TRBV29-1 and TRBJ2-5 for the parts outside the CDR3, the full variable domain is SAVISQKPSRDICQRGTSLTIQCQVDSQVTMMFWYRQQPGQSLTLIATANQGSEATYESGFVIDKFPISRPNLTFSTLTVSNMSPEDSSIYLCSGSGVPRETQYFGPGTRLLVL.

The chain employs TRBV18 and TRBJ2-7; D is undetermined. Trimming cost V 6 bases and J 3 bases, with 12 bases left between them. The V gene's germline CDR1 is KGHSH and CDR2 LQKENI. This CDR3 is 13 amino acids long. CDR3 nucleotides: TGTGCCAGCTCGGTAAACACCAACTACGAGCAGTACTTC. This translates into CASSVNTNYEQYF.

This rearrangement joins TRBV20-1 to TRBJ1-1; D gene uncertain. The CDR3 loop spans 13 amino acids. Trimming stripped 1 base from V and 4 bases from J, with 10 bases between. Per germline, CDR1 DFQATT and CDR2 SNEGSKA (reference sequence). The CDR3 DNA follows: TGCAGTGCTAGAGTCGAGTGGGGCACTGAAGCTTTCTTT. It translates to CSARVEWGTEAFF.

This clonotype has ten or more counts. The chain uses TRBV29-1 and TRBJ1-1, with no clear D. The germline gives CDR1 SQVTM, CDR2 ANQGSEA. The V and J ends lost 4 bases and 6 bases respectively, with 12 bases between them. This CDR3 is 12 amino acids long. CDR3 in DNA: TGCAGCGTTGCTCCGCTCACAGCTGAAGCTTTCTTT. Its translation is CSVAPLTAEAFF.

This clonotype was detected only a few times. The chain uses TRBV27 and TRBJ2-3, with no clear D. Germline CDR1 is MNHEY and CDR2 is SMNVEV (reference sequence). V dropped 1 base and J dropped 1 base, with 12 bases sitting between them. The CDR3 is 16 residues long. The CDR3 region has the DNA TGTGCCAGCAGTTTATTTGGGGAACCACGCACAGATACGCAGTATTTT. Its protein is CASSLFGEPRTDTQYF.

This clonotype has only one observation. The V call is TRBV6-5, the J call TRBJ2-1; TRBD1 matches 12 bases. CDR3 length: 16 amino acids. J lost 7 bases, V lost 0 bases, and 4 bases had no gene match. In germline, CDR1 is MNHEY, CDR2 SVGAGI. The CDR3 nucleotides are TGTGCCAGCAGTTACTCGAGGGACAGGGGGCAGAATGAGCAGTTCTTC. Translated, it gives CASSYSRDRGQNEQFF.

The CDR3: CSVLALLAPRYGYTF. The CDR3 bases are TGCAGCGTCCTGGCCCTATTGGCCCCTCGCTATGGCTACACCTTC. The gene calls are TRBV29-1 and TRBJ1-2; D not certain. Per the germline V gene, CDR1 is SQVTM and CDR2 is ANQGSEA. Trimming pared 6 bases from V and 4 bases from J, leaving 21 bases between. This CDR3 has 15 residues.

This clonotype was observed a few times. J is TRBJ1-2 and V is TRBV12-3 or TRBV12-4; D is undetermined. V shed 3 bases and J shed 8 bases, with 13 bases lying between them. The CDR3 extends over 13 amino acids. CDR3 sequence reads: CASSFRSRKGYTF. CDR3 in DNA: TGTGCCAGCAGTTTTCGATCCCGGAAAGGCTACACCTTC.

J is TRBJ2-3 and V is TRBV29-1; D call uncertain. The CDR3 is 14 residues long. V shed 1 base and J shed 1 base, with 9 bases lying between them. Germline CDR1 and CDR2: SQVTM and ANQGSEA. This chain's CDR3 is CSVEGTPGTDTQYF. CDR3 nucleotides: TGCAGCGTTGAAGGGACCCCGGGCACAGATACGCAGTATTTT.

This clonotype has just a few counts. The chain links TRBV18 to TRBJ2-3; a possible D gene is TRBD2 (5 bases). V was clipped by 4 bases and J by 0 bases, with 14 bases between them. CDR1 and CDR2 (germline): KGHSH, LQKENI. This CDR3 is 16 amino acids long. This CDR3 is CASSRRTGSSTDTQYF. For the CDR3, the DNA is TGTGCCAGCTCACGCCGGACTGGGTCTAGCACAGATACGCAGTATTTT.

The chain couples TRBV15 to TRBJ1-1; tentatively, D is TRBD1 (5 bases). From germline, CDR1 is LNHNV and CDR2 YYDKDF (reference sequence). The length of the CDR3 is 16 residues. Trimming left V 1 base short and J 0 bases short, with 12 bases between. The CDR3 DNA follows: TGTGCCACCAGCAGAGGGGGGGAGAACTTGAACACTGAAGCTTTCTTT. This codes for CATSRGGENLNTEAFF.

This clonotype has ten or more counts. This rearrangement joins TRBV6-1 to TRBJ2-2; no clear D. With 9 bases removed from V and 1 base from J, the gap between germline ends came to 18 bases. Germline V gene sequence: CDR1 MNHNS, CDR2 SASEGT. The CDR3 consists of 16 residues. The CDR3 nucleotides are TGTGCCAGTAGTAAGACCCATAAGGGGAACACCGGGGAGCTGTTTTTT. Its translation is CASSKTHKGNTGELFF.

The V and J genes are TRBV5-6 and TRBJ2-7; D gene unclear. V lost 4 bases and J lost 2, with 13 bases in between. Per the germline V gene, CDR1 is SGHDT and CDR2 is YYEEEE. The length of the CDR3 is 14 residues. CDR3 amino acids: CASSPWHRPYEQYF. In DNA, the CDR3 is TGTGCCAGCAGCCCGTGGCACAGACCCTACGAGCAGTACTTC.

This clonotype turned up a few times. Here the CDR3 reads CASSPRVSGANVLTF. The DNA for the CDR3 is TGTGCCAGCTCACCACGGGTCTCTGGGGCCAACGTCCTGACTTTC. J is TRBJ2-6 and V is TRBV18; D uncertain. The V end lost 1 base, the J end lost 0 bases, and 4 bases lay between the germline ends. The length of the CDR3 is 15 residues. Germline V gene lookup returns CDR1 KGHSH and CDR2 LQKENI.

This clonotype was detected only a few times. CDR3 sequence reads: CASSSRLTTGELFF. The CDR3 nucleotides are TGTGCCAGCAGTTCGAGACTAACCACCGGGGAGCTGTTTTTT. V usage is TRBV28 and J usage is TRBJ2-2, with D possibly being TRBD2 (5 bases). The length of the CDR3 is 14 residues. Germline V gives CDR1 MDHEN, CDR2 SYDVKM. The V and J ends lost 4 bases and 4 bases respectively, with 10 bases between them.

The V gene is TRBV7-8, the J gene TRBJ1-6, with 7 bases fitting TRBD1. CDR3 length: 13 amino acids. V gave up 8 bases and J gave up 9 bases; unmatched junction bases: 7. Germline values: CDR1 SGHVS, CDR2 FQNEAQ. CDR3 protein: CASSGQNVSPLHF. The CDR3 region has the DNA TGTGCCAGCTCGGGACAGAATGTTTCACCCCTCCACTTT.